Shown below are 10 T cell receptor beta chains from a single sample sequenced in a study of OX40 agonist ivuxolimab in advanced cancers. Profiled with immunoSEQ multiplex PCR; TCRdb holds only in-frame clones, not every one. This repertoire shows 80,000 or so clones, around 86% found once; its top ten account for 0.32%. Sequencing used CD4+ or CD8+ T cells sorted from blood, obtained in a trial of the OX40 agonist ivuxolimab. These receptors all come from an adult with an advanced solid tumor such as melanoma, head and neck, liver or kidney cancer.

The V call is TRBV7-9, the J call TRBJ1-2; no clear D gene. Germline lookup yields CDR1 SEHNR and CDR2 FQNEAQ (reference sequence). CDR3 length: 13 amino acids. Trimming removed 6 bases at V and 1 base at J, with 9 bases between. CDR3 loop: CASRSMINYGYTF. The CDR3 DNA sequence: TGTGCCAGCAGGTCCATGATTAACTATGGCTACACCTTC.

The rearrangement links TRBV5-1 to TRBJ2-7; D unclear. From germline, CDR1 is SGHRS and CDR2 YFSETQ. Trimming cost V 0 bases and J 6 bases, with 13 bases left between them. This CDR3 has 14 residues. This chain's CDR3 is CASSLGGTPTEQYV. Written as DNA, the CDR3 is TGCGCCAGCAGCTTGGGAGGTACTCCTACCGAGCAGTACGTC.

The V and J genes are TRBV28 and TRBJ2-3; either TRBD1 or TRBD2 may fit D (6 bases each). The CDR3 contains 15 residues. The germline V gene has CDR1 MDHEN and CDR2 SYDVKM. The V end lost 8 bases, the J end lost 8 bases, and 23 bases lay between the germline ends. CDR3 region: CASGARGHGGGTQYF. In DNA, the CDR3 is TGTGCCAGCGGGGCAAGGGGACATGGAGGGGGTACGCAGTATTTT.

The genes are TRBV21-1 and TRBJ1-1; the table's D call, TRBD1, has no DNA check behind it. TRBV21-1 is noted as a pseudogene. This CDR3 has 16 amino acids. This chain's CDR3 is CASSLTRDRVNTEAFF. DNA for the CDR3: TGTGCCAGCAGCCTAACCCGGGACAGGGTGAACACTGAAGCTTTCTTT.

In its sample, this clone was seen a few times. This CDR3 is CASSPGLAQDIQYF. The CDR3 nucleotides read TGTGCCAGCTCGCCGGGACTAGCTCAGGACATTCAGTACTTC. V and J are TRBV18 and TRBJ2-4, with 9 positions matching TRBD2. The CDR3 is 14 residues long. CDR1 and CDR2 from the germline V gene are KGHSH and LQKENI. V was pared by 6 bases and J by 8 bases, with 8 bases of the junction left unmatched.

The rearrangement joins TRBV7-9 to TRBJ1-1; 7 positions match TRBD1. Germline V gives CDR1 SEHNR, CDR2 FQNEAQ (reference sequence). This CDR3 is 14 amino acids long. V lost 10 bases, J lost 0 bases, and 8 bases stayed unmatched. CDR3 amino acids: CATDTGVVNTEAFF. The CDR3 coding sequence is TGTGCCACGGACACAGGGGTCGTGAACACTGAAGCTTTCTTT. Variable domain in full (rest from reference TRBV7-9 and TRBJ1-1): DTGVSQNPRHKITKRGQNVTFRCDPISEHNRLYWYRQTLGQGPEFLTYFQNEAQLEKSRLLSDRFSAERPKGSFSTLEIQRTEQGDSAMYLCATDTGVVNTEAFFGQGTRLTVV.

V and J are TRBV7-9 and TRBJ1-1, with D tentatively TRBD1 (5 bases). This CDR3 is built from 16 residues. V lost 2 bases, J lost 4 bases, and 17 bases lay in between. The V gene's germline CDR1 is SEHNR and CDR2 FQNEAQ (reference sequence). The CDR3 nucleotides are TGTGCCAGCAGCTTAAAGGGGCGGACGGGAGCCACTGAAGCTTTCTTT. Translated, it gives CASSLKGRTGATEAFF.

CDR3 in DNA: TGTGCCAGCAGCTTAGGCCCCACATGGACCGGGGCCAACGTCCTGACTTTC. It codes for CASSLGPTWTGANVLTF. This chain connects TRBV7-2 to TRBJ2-6; D gene unclear. Germline-derived CDR1 and CDR2 are SGHTA and FQGNSA. The CDR3 is made up of 17 amino acids. V shed 1 base and J shed 4 bases, with 14 bases lying between them.

J is TRBJ1-2 and V is TRBV2, with D perhaps matching TRBD1 (6 bases). CDR1 SNHLY and CDR2 FYNNEI come from the germline V gene. Trimming removed 4 bases from V and 6 bases from J, with 15 bases in between. This CDR3 is 14 amino acids long. CDR3 bases: TGTGCCAGCAGTGTAAGAGGGGGTGGAGATGGCTACACCTTC. Its translation is CASSVRGGGDGYTF.

The gene calls are TRBV6-5 and TRBJ2-3; no reliable D call. This CDR3 has 15 residues. V lost 6 bases and J 2 bases, leaving 15 bases between the germline ends. Per the germline V gene, CDR1 is MNHEY and CDR2 is SVGAGI. As DNA, the CDR3 is TGTGCCAGCAGACCGACAAAATTTACCACAGATACGCAGTATTTT. The encoded protein is CASRPTKFTTDTQYF.